These 3 T cell receptor beta chains share one sample of origin, sequenced in a study of T cells in localized non-small cell lung cancer. The method was immunoSEQ multiplex PCR; TCRdb's version includes in-frame clones alone and lacks a portion of them. Of about 750 clones in the sample, 20% to 25% were seen once. Source: normal lung tissue next to the tumor, taken before any cancer treatment. These receptors originate from a female donor over 55 with stage I lung adenocarcinoma.

CDR3 sequence: CASSESHNEQFF. Here the CDR3 DNA reads TGCGCCAGCAGTGAGTCCCACAATGAGCAGTTCTTC. V gene TRBV10-2 combines with J gene TRBJ2-1; D gene unclear. CDR1 and CDR2 (germline): WSHSY, SAAADI. This CDR3 comprises 12 residues. The V gene lost 0 bases and the J gene lost 5 bases, with 2 bases spanning the gap.

This clone was detected a few times. The V call is TRBV9, the J call TRBJ2-7, with 7 bases identical to TRBD2. Germline loops: CDR1 SGDLS, CDR2 YYNGEE. The CDR3 contains 15 residues. V trimming: 0 bases; J trimming: 3 bases; junction bases outside the gene matches: 6. The CDR3 is CASSVDGGGGYEQYF. The CDR3 coding sequence is TGTGCCAGCAGCGTAGATGGCGGGGGAGGCTACGAGCAGTACTTC.

The CDR3 DNA sequence: TGTGCCAGCAGTGCGGGGGGCCAGCCCGGGCCCCAGCATTTT. Protein: CASSAGGQPGPQHF. The genes are TRBV28 and TRBJ1-5; possibly TRBD1 for D (6 bases). CDR3 length equals 14 residues. V gave up 5 bases and J gave up 9 bases, with 17 bases separating them. CDR1 MDHEN and CDR2 SYDVKM come from the germline V gene.